This TCR beta chain was observed in a study of T cell responses to AZD1222 COVID-19 vaccine. The assay was immunoSEQ multiplex PCR, and TCRdb's table has in-frame clones only and misses some. The sample carries approximately 100,000 clones, under 95% recorded once. Trimming removed 4 bases from V and 6 bases from J; junction bases left unmatched: 14. CDR3 length: 17 amino acids. CDR1 and CDR2 (germline): KGHSH, LQKENI. The clonotype comes from an adult in good health. This specimen was peripheral blood, taken on day 0 of AZD1222 vaccination. The rearrangement uses TRBV18 and TRBJ2-1; 8 bases map to TRBD2. The CDR3 region has the DNA TGTGCCAGCTCACTCACCCCACCGGGACTAGTCCGCAATGAGCAGTTCTTC. The encoded protein is CASSLTPPGLVRNEQFF.